The 14 T cell receptor beta chains listed next were all sequenced from one sample in a study of neoadjuvant anti-PD-1 for oral cavity cancer. Time point defined: after neoadjuvant nivolumab, at surgical resection. The method was immunoSEQ multiplex PCR; TCRdb's version includes in-frame clones alone and lacks a portion of them. This sample has some 15,000 clones, with about 34% found just once. The specimen comprised tumor tissue, sampled after nivolumab (anti-PD-1) treatment. Source of these receptors: a person between 40 and 85 years old with oral cavity squamous cell carcinoma.

CDR3 protein: CAWSGQTNTEAFF. CDR3 bases: TGTGCCTGGAGCGGGCAAACGAACACTGAAGCTTTCTTT. The gene calls are TRBV30 and TRBJ1-1; D is uncertain. The V and J ends lost 3 bases and 1 base respectively, with 9 bases between them. The germline CDR1 and CDR2 sequences are GTSNPN and SVGIG (reference sequence). This CDR3 region has 13 residues.

V gene TRBV7-2 combines with J gene TRBJ1-3, with D perhaps matching TRBD1 (5 bases). CDR3 size: 15 residues. V dropped 4 bases and J dropped 2 bases, with 12 bases sitting between them. CDR1 and CDR2 from the germline V gene are SGHTA and FQGNSA. This chain's CDR3 is CASSSWGGAGNTIYF. The DNA of the CDR3 is TGTGCCAGCAGCTCCTGGGGGGGGGCTGGAAACACCATATATTTT.

This clone was seen only a few times. The chain joins TRBV5-1 to TRBJ2-3; no clear D. Germline loops: CDR1 SGHRS, CDR2 YFSETQ. Trimming pared 2 bases from V and 0 bases from J, leaving 10 bases between. The CDR3 consists of 15 residues. The CDR3 nucleotides are TGCGCCAGCAGCTTTCCGGCCGCTAGCACAGATACGCAGTATTTT. Amino acids: CASSFPAASTDTQYF.

Comments on this clone: One end of the junction is discordant with germline, which a read error may explain. The chain is built from TRBV11-2 and TRBJ1-3; 7 bases agree with TRBD1. The germline CDR1 and CDR2 sequences are SGHAT and FQNNGV. The length of the CDR3 is 15 residues. The CDR3 sequence is CASCLNRQGGNTIYF. The CDR3 nucleotides read TGTGCCAGCTGCTTGAACCGACAGGGTGGAAACACCATATATTTT. The full variable domain, rest sourced from reference TRBV11-2 and TRBJ1-3, is EAGVAQSPRYKIIEKRQSVAFWCNPISGHATLYWYQQILGQGPKLLIQFQNNGVVDDSQLPKDRFSAERLKGVDSTLKIQPAKLEDSAVYLCASCLNRQGGNTIYFGEGSWLTVV.

Within the sample, this clone is medium-sized. The chain carries TRBV2 and TRBJ1-6, with D unclear. The CDR3 sequence is 13 residues long. Trimming removed 3 bases at V and 12 bases at J, with 12 bases between. Germline CDR1 is SNHLY and CDR2 is FYNNEI. Here the CDR3 reads CASSEEGLVPLHF. CDR3 bases: TGTGCCAGCAGTGAGGAGGGATTGGTACCCCTCCACTTT.

This clone has more than one count but fewer than ten. The chain couples TRBV29-1 to TRBJ2-2; D assignment may be TRBD1 or TRBD2 (5 bases each). CDR1 and CDR2 from the germline V gene are SQVTM and ANQGSEA. Trimming cost V 0 bases and J 0 bases, with 20 bases left between them. The CDR3 is 19 residues long. CDR3 nucleotides: TGCAGCGTTGAAGATCCCTATAGGGACGGACTCTCGAACACCGGGGAGCTGTTTTTT. Translated: CSVEDPYRDGLSNTGELFF.

The chain couples TRBV6-1 to TRBJ1-5, with a possible D match to TRBD1 (6 bases). V was pared by 4 bases and J by 0 bases, with 13 bases between. The CDR3 covers 16 residues. Germline V gene lookup returns CDR1 MNHNS and CDR2 SASEGT. In DNA form, the CDR3 reads TGTGCCAGCAGTGGACTACAGGGTTATAGCAATCAGCCCCAGCATTTT. Its translation: CASSGLQGYSNQPQHF.

This clone was detected a few times. This chain links TRBV4-1 with TRBJ2-2, with TRBD2 identical over 10 bases. Germline CDR1 MGHRA, CDR2 YSYEKL. The CDR3 has 14 residues. Trimming at V came to 4 bases and at J to 8 bases, leaving 4 bases not matched to a gene. The CDR3 sequence is CASSLAGGSGELFF. The CDR3 DNA follows: TGCGCCAGCAGCCTAGCGGGGGGATCGGGGGAGCTGTTTTTT.

This clone was picked up a small number of times. The genes are TRBV9 and TRBJ2-5; D possibly corresponds to TRBD1 (5 bases). Germline CDR1 is SGDLS and CDR2 is YYNGEE. The V and J ends lost 0 bases and 1 base respectively, with 10 bases between them. The CDR3 runs to 15 residues. CDR3 residues: CASSVGTGSQETQYF. The CDR3, as DNA: TGTGCCAGCAGCGTAGGTACAGGCTCCCAAGAGACCCAGTACTTC.

This clone has more than one count but fewer than ten. V is TRBV19 and J is TRBJ2-1; TRBD1 is a possible D gene (6 bases). Trimming removed 7 bases from V and 6 bases from J, with 16 bases in between. This CDR3 has 14 residues. Looked up from germline, CDR1 is LNHDA and CDR2 is SQIVND (reference sequence). The chain's CDR3 is CASTKDSITNEQFF. In DNA, the CDR3 is TGTGCCAGTACCAAGGACAGTATTACCAATGAGCAGTTCTTC.

The table lists this clone with a few counts. This chain joins TRBV6-1 and TRBJ1-5; D ambiguous. Between the trimmed V and J ends, which lost 4 bases and 1 base, there was a span of 14 bases. The CDR3 totals 16 residues. CDR1 is MNHNS, CDR2 SASEGT, per germline. The CDR3 here is CASSGWTDGSNQPQHF. The CDR3 nucleotides are TGTGCCAGCAGTGGTTGGACGGATGGGAGCAATCAGCCCCAGCATTTT.

This clone was detected only a few times. The genes are TRBV28 and TRBJ2-1; maybe TRBD2 (5 bases). The CDR3 sequence is 15 residues long. Germline V gene data show CDR1 as MDHEN and CDR2 as SYDVKM. Between the trimmed V and J ends, which lost 3 bases and 5 bases, there was a span of 14 bases. In DNA, the CDR3 is TGTGCCAGCAGTTTGGCCAGCGGTCCCCACAATGAGCAGTTCTTC. It specifies CASSLASGPHNEQFF.

This clone is termed medium-sized. The J gene is TRBJ2-5, the V gene TRBV18; possibly TRBD1 or TRBD2 for D (5 bases each). V was trimmed by 3 bases and J by 4 bases, leaving 9 bases between them. CDR1 and CDR2 (germline): KGHSH, LQKENI. The CDR3 runs to 13 residues. For the CDR3, the DNA is TGTGCCAGCTCACCCCAGGGAGCAGAGACCCAGTACTTC. Translation gives CASSPQGAETQYF.

The rearrangement joins TRBV4-2 to TRBJ2-3; the D is unclear. The germline gives CDR1 LGHNA, CDR2 YNFKEQ. Trimming left V 4 bases short and J 1 base short, with 6 bases between. The CDR3 sequence is 13 residues long. The CDR3 DNA follows: TGTGCCAGCAGCCTGGCGGGCACAGATACGCAGTATTTT. Translating it yields CASSLAGTDTQYF.